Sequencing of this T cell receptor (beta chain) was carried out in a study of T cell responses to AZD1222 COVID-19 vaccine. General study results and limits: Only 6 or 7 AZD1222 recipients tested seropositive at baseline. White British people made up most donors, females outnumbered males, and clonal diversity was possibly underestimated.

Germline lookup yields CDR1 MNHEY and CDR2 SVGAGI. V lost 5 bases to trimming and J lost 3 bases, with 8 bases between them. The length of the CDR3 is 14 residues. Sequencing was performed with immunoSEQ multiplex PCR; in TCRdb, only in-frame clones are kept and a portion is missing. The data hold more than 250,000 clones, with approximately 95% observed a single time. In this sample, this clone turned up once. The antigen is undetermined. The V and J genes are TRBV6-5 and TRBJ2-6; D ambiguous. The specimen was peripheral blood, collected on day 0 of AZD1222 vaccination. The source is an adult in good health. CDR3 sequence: CASSQTNGANVLTF. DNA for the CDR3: TGTGCCAGCAGTCAAACAAATGGGGCCAACGTCCTGACTTTC.